Shown below are 29 T cell receptor beta chains from a single sample sequenced in a study of T cell responses to AZD1222 COVID-19 vaccine. The repertoire was sequenced with immunoSEQ multiplex PCR; TCRdb's copy has only in-frame clones and lacks some. This sample yields about 160,000 clones, of which roughly 86% are seen a single time; more than 5.5% belongs to the top ten. Sequenced here: peripheral blood, sampled on day 0 of AZD1222 vaccination. Receptors were obtained from an adult in good health.

The J gene is TRBJ1-4, the V gene TRBV3-1 (or the pseudogene TRBV3-2); 11 bases line up with TRBD1. V shed 2 bases and J 3 bases; nucleotides not matched to a gene: 2. CDR3 size: 16 residues. The germline gives CDR1 LGHDT, CDR2 YNNKEL (reference sequence). In DNA, the CDR3 is TGTGCCAGCAGCCAACGGACAGGGGGCCCTAATGAAAAACTGTTTTTT. Protein product: CASSQRTGGPNEKLFF.

This clone came up once. The chain is built from TRBV24-1 and TRBJ2-2; D possibly corresponds to TRBD1 (5 bases). The CDR3 totals 18 residues. Trimming stripped 9 bases from V and 0 bases from J, with 22 bases between. CDR1 and CDR2 from the germline V gene are KGHDR and SFDVKD. The CDR3 is CATSNPYQQGPNTGELFF. The CDR3 nucleotides read TGTGCCACCTCGAATCCCTATCAGCAGGGCCCGAACACCGGGGAGCTGTTTTTT.

The V gene is TRBV7-2, the J gene TRBJ1-1, with D maybe TRBD1 (5 bases). The CDR3 extends over 16 amino acids. V was trimmed by 1 base and J by 3 bases, leaving 15 bases between them. The germline CDR1 and CDR2 sequences are SGHTA and FQGNSA. The CDR3 loop is CASSLGGRESYTEAFF. The CDR3 nucleotides are TGTGCCAGCAGCTTAGGGGGGAGGGAGAGTTACACTGAAGCTTTCTTT.

This rearrangement joins TRBV5-1 to TRBJ2-3; D gene uncertain. This CDR3 spans 14 amino acids. Germline CDR1 is SGHRS and CDR2 is YFSETQ. Trimming pared 5 bases from V and 2 bases from J, leaving 12 bases between. The CDR3 nucleotides are TGCGCCAGCAGTTACCGTTCCACCACAGATACGCAGTATTTT. Translating it yields CASSYRSTTDTQYF.

This clone was recorded once. The chain recombines TRBV11-2 with TRBJ1-2; D not resolved. CDR3 length: 14 amino acids. V lost 3 bases and J 0 bases, leaving 8 bases between the germline ends. Germline V CDR1 and CDR2: SGHAT, FQNNGV. The CDR3 bases are TGTGCCAGCAGCTTTATCGGAGCTAACTATGGCTACACCTTC. It specifies CASSFIGANYGYTF.

The chain uses TRBV2 and TRBJ1-4; TRBD1 might be the D (6 bases). The ends were cut back, 3 bases at V and 0 bases at J, with 8 bases in the middle. The CDR3 has 15 amino acids. Germline V gene sequence: CDR1 SNHLY, CDR2 FYNNEI. The CDR3 reads CASSETGSTNEKLFF. DNA of the CDR3: TGTGCCAGCAGTGAGACAGGTTCAACTAATGAAAAACTGTTTTTT.

This rearrangement joins TRBV28 to TRBJ2-7; D gene ambiguous. The length of the CDR3 is 12 residues. V was pared by 2 bases and J by 2 bases, with 4 bases between. CDR1 and CDR2 (germline): MDHEN, SYDVKM. CDR3 residues: CASSLVAYEQYF. The DNA of the CDR3 is TGTGCCAGCAGTTTAGTGGCCTACGAGCAGTACTTC.

The gene calls are TRBV5-1 and TRBJ2-6, with a tentative D call TRBD2 (7 bases). The germline V gene has CDR1 SGHRS and CDR2 YFSETQ. V lost 8 bases, J lost 4 bases, and 10 bases lay in between. CDR3 length equals 13 residues. DNA for the CDR3: TGCGCCAGTGGGGGGGCCGGGGCCAACGTCCTGACTTTC. Amino acid sequence: CASGGAGANVLTF.

V is TRBV27 and J is TRBJ2-1; D remains unclear. V was clipped by 2 bases and J by 5 bases, with 13 bases between them. Germline CDR1 is MNHEY and CDR2 is SMNVEV (reference sequence). The CDR3 spans 15 residues. The CDR3 DNA sequence: TGTGCCAGCAGTTTACAGTACGCGAAGGACAATGAGCAGTTCTTC. It yields the protein CASSLQYAKDNEQFF.

This chain connects TRBV6-2 or TRBV6-3 to TRBJ2-3; 9 bases line up with TRBD2. The V and J ends lost 4 bases and 0 bases, in that order; junction bases with no gene match: 11. CDR1 and CDR2 from the germline V gene are MNHEY and SVGEGT. CDR3 length: 18 amino acids. The CDR3 DNA is TGTGCCAGCAGTTCGTGGAGCGGGGGGCGATATAGCACAGATACGCAGTATTTT. Protein sequence: CASSSWSGGRYSTDTQYF.

The CDR3 coding sequence is TGTGCCACCAGCAGAGATCCCGGGGCGAGTACGCAGTATTTT. Its translation is CATSRDPGASTQYF. The rearrangement uses TRBV15 and TRBJ2-3, with D perhaps TRBD1 or TRBD2 (5 bases each). Germline values: CDR1 LNHNV, CDR2 YYDKDF (reference sequence). The CDR3 is 14 amino acids. Trimming left V 0 bases short and J 8 bases short, with 12 bases between.

The DNA for the CDR3 is TGCGCCAGCGTACCAAGTGGGACTAGCGTCCACAATGAGCAGTTCTTC. It is translated as CASVPSGTSVHNEQFF. The chain links TRBV5-1 to TRBJ2-1, with 10 bases aligning to TRBD2. Germline-derived CDR1 and CDR2 are SGHRS and YFSETQ. V lost 7 bases, J lost 5 bases, and 12 bases stayed unmatched. The CDR3 consists of 16 residues.

The rearrangement uses TRBV15 and TRBJ1-4; D possibly corresponds to TRBD1 (5 bases). With 1 base removed from V and 8 bases from J, the gap between germline ends came to 14 bases. The CDR3 consists of 15 residues. Germline CDR1 LNHNV, CDR2 YYDKDF (reference sequence). CDR3 coding DNA: TGTGCCACCAGCAGAGTTGGAGGGGTTGAGGAAAAACTGTTTTTT. Protein product: CATSRVGGVEEKLFF.

This chain uses TRBV29-1 with TRBJ1-1, with D possibly being TRBD1 (5 bases). With 0 bases removed from V and 4 bases from J, the gap between germline ends came to 9 bases. In germline, CDR1 is SQVTM, CDR2 ANQGSEA. The CDR3 spans 13 residues. CDR3 sequence reads: CSVEDVRGTEAFF. The CDR3 bases are TGCAGCGTTGAAGATGTGAGGGGCACTGAAGCTTTCTTT.

The V call is TRBV5-1, the J call TRBJ2-7, with 10 bases matching TRBD2. V was clipped by 4 bases and J by 1 base; unmatched bases: 2. CDR3 length: 14 residues. Germline CDR1 is SGHRS and CDR2 is YFSETQ. CDR3 sequence (DNA): TGCGCCAGCAGCCCGACTAGCGGGTCCTACGAGCAGTACTTC. It encodes CASSPTSGSYEQYF. The complete variable domain, with remaining parts taken from reference TRBV5-1 and TRBJ2-7, reads KAGVTQTPRYLIKTRGQQVTLSCSPISGHRSVSWYQQTPGQGLQFLFEYFSETQRNKGNFPGRFSGRQFSNSRSEMNVSTLELGDSALYLCASSPTSGSYEQYFGPGTRLTVT.

The V gene is TRBV7-3, the J gene TRBJ2-5, with D perhaps TRBD1 (7 bases). V dropped 5 bases and J dropped 4 bases, with 20 bases sitting between them. Germline V lookup: CDR1 SGHTA, CDR2 FQGTGA. This CDR3 is built from 16 residues. The CDR3 nucleotides are TGTGCCAGCAGCCCAAGCGGCAGGGGGGTCGTAGAGACCCAGTACTTC. Translating it yields CASSPSGRGVVETQYF.

The chain employs TRBV7-8 and TRBJ1-3; the D gene is possibly TRBD1 (6 bases). Germline CDR1 is SGHVS and CDR2 is FQNEAQ. The V end was cut by 5 bases, the J end by 7 bases, with 15 bases between. This CDR3 contains 14 residues. The CDR3 protein is CASSQTGAGNTIYF. CDR3 bases: TGTGCCAGCAGCCAGACGGGGGCGGGGAACACCATATATTTT.

V and J are TRBV6-5 and TRBJ2-7, with 7 bases that match TRBD2. CDR3 length: 15 residues. Germline CDR1 is MNHEY and CDR2 is SVGAGI. V trimming: 7 bases; J trimming: 0 bases; junction bases outside the gene matches: 9. CDR3 DNA: TGTGCCAGCACGGAGGAGGCTAGCGGCTCCTACGAGCAGTACTTC. Amino acid sequence: CASTEEASGSYEQYF.

This rearrangement joins TRBV7-3 to TRBJ2-3; 13 bases are a match to TRBD2. The CDR3 consists of 15 residues. Losses at the gene ends were 5 bases for V and 5 bases for J; bases not matched to a gene: 4. Germline V gene data show CDR1 as SGHTA and CDR2 as FQGTGA. The CDR3, as DNA: TGTGCCAGCAGCACTAGCGGGGGGGCTGGAGATACGCAGTATTTT. Translating gives CASSTSGGAGDTQYF.

The chain couples TRBV28 to TRBJ2-5; 11 nucleotides match TRBD2. The junction had 12 bases not matched to a gene; V was cut back by 5 bases and J by 4 bases. Germline V gene lookup returns CDR1 MDHEN and CDR2 SYDVKM. The CDR3 is 17 amino acids. This CDR3 reads CASSPPIAGGPGETQYF. CDR3 DNA sequence: TGTGCCAGCAGTCCGCCCATAGCGGGGGGGCCCGGAGAGACCCAGTACTTC.

The rearrangement joins TRBV7-9 to TRBJ2-1; weak D call: TRBD2 (6 bases). Trimming took off 3 bases at V and 1 base at J, with 16 bases between the two ends. Germline lookup yields CDR1 SEHNR and CDR2 FQNEAQ (reference sequence). This CDR3 region has 17 residues. CDR3 nucleotides: TGTGCCAGCAGCTTTGGCCGGGAGCGGTGGTCCTACAATGAGCAGTTCTTC. As protein: CASSFGRERWSYNEQFF.

V is TRBV7-8 and J is TRBJ1-1; 11 bases are shared with TRBD1. CDR1 is SGHVS and CDR2 is FQNEAQ in the germline V gene. The junction had 5 bases not matched to a gene; V was cut back by 5 bases and J by 3 bases. There are 15 residues in the CDR3. The CDR3 loop reads CASSPDRGRDTEAFF. CDR3 in DNA: TGTGCCAGCAGCCCGGACAGGGGGCGGGACACTGAAGCTTTCTTT.

This chain joins TRBV6-5 and TRBJ1-1; the D gene is possibly TRBD1 (6 bases). V lost 3 bases and J lost 2, with 13 bases in between. Germline lookup yields CDR1 MNHEY and CDR2 SVGAGI. The CDR3 runs to 15 residues. The DNA for the CDR3 is TGTGCCAGCAGTTATGACCAGGGGCTTAACACTGAAGCTTTCTTT. It encodes CASSYDQGLNTEAFF.

The chain joins TRBV4-1 to TRBJ1-1, with 10 bases aligning to TRBD1. The V segment lost 2 bases and the J segment 6 bases; nucleotides outside the gene matches: 6. This CDR3 region has 15 residues. CDR1 and CDR2 (germline): MGHRA, YSYEKL. The CDR3 protein is CASSQPDRGRAEAFF. CDR3 nucleotide sequence: TGCGCCAGCAGCCAACCGGACAGGGGGAGGGCTGAAGCTTTCTTT.

This rearrangement joins TRBV19 to TRBJ1-5; D remains unclear. The V gene lost 3 bases and the J gene lost 1 base, with 4 bases spanning the gap. Germline V CDR1 and CDR2: LNHDA, SQIVND (reference sequence). The CDR3 length is 13 residues. Here the CDR3 reads CASSIWSNQPQHF. The CDR3 DNA sequence: TGTGCCAGTAGTATTTGGAGCAATCAGCCCCAGCATTTT. Variable domain in full (rest from reference TRBV19 and TRBJ1-5): DGGITQSPKYLFRKEGQNVTLSCEQNLNHDAMYWYRQDPGQGLRLIYYSQIVNDFQKGDIAEGYSVSREKKESFPLTVTSAQKNPTAFYLCASSIWSNQPQHFGDGTRLSIL.

This clone was seen a single time. The chain recombines TRBV3-1 (or the pseudogene TRBV3-2) with TRBJ1-5, with 7 bases aligning to TRBD1. V lost 1 base and J lost 8; bases outside the gene matches: 5. The CDR3 contains 14 residues. Germline V lookup: CDR1 LGHDT, CDR2 YNNKEL (reference sequence). The CDR3 bases are TGTGCCAGCAGCCAAGGGAGGGGGCAGGAGCCCCAGCATTTT. Its protein is CASSQGRGQEPQHF.

The CDR3, as DNA: TGTGCCAGCAGTTCTACAAAGGGACGCTCCTGGGGGAACACTGAAGCTTTCTTT. The encoded protein is CASSSTKGRSWGNTEAFF. This chain uses TRBV27 with TRBJ1-1; D might be TRBD1 (5 bases). Deletions cut 4 bases from V and 1 base from J, with 22 bases between. The CDR3 is 18 residues long. CDR1 and CDR2 from the germline V gene are MNHEY and SMNVEV (reference sequence).

V is TRBV19 and J is TRBJ1-3; D not certain. Trimming stripped 8 bases from V and 2 bases from J, with 10 bases between. CDR3 length: 13 residues. Looked up from germline, CDR1 is LNHDA and CDR2 is SQIVND (reference sequence). CDR3 residues: CASRRAAGNTIYF. The CDR3 DNA reads as TGTGCCAGTCGGAGGGCAGCTGGAAACACCATATATTTT.

The J gene is TRBJ2-2, the V gene TRBV6-5, with D tentatively TRBD1 (6 bases). This CDR3 spans 15 amino acids. V shed 2 bases and J shed 3 bases, with 10 bases lying between them. Germline CDR1 MNHEY, CDR2 SVGAGI. CDR3 coding DNA: TGTGCCAGCAGTTACCGGACAGACTACACCGGGGAGCTGTTTTTT. Protein sequence: CASSYRTDYTGELFF.